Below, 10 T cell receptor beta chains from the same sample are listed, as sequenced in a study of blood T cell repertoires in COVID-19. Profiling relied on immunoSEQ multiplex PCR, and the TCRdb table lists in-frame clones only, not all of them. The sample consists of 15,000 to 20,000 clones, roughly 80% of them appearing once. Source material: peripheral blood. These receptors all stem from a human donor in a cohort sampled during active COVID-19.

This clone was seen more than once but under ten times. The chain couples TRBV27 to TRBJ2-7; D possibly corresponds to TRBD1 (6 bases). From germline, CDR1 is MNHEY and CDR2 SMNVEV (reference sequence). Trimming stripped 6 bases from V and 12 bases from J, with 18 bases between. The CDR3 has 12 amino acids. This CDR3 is CASSPPQGRWYF. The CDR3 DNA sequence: TGTGCCAGCAGCCCCCCCCAGGGGCGATGGTACTTC.

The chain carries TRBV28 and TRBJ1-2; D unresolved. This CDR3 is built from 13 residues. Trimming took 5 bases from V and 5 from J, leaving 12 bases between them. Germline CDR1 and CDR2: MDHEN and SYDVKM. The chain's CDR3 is CASSPPSTYGYTF. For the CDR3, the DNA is TGTGCCAGCAGTCCCCCGTCAACTTATGGCTACACCTTC.

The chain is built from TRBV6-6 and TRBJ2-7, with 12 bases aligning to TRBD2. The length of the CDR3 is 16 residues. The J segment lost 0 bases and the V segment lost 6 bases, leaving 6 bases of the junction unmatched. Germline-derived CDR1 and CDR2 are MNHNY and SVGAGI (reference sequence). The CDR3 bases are TGTGCCAGCAGGGAAACTAGCGGGGGGAGCTCCTACGAGCAGTACTTC. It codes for CASRETSGGSSYEQYF.

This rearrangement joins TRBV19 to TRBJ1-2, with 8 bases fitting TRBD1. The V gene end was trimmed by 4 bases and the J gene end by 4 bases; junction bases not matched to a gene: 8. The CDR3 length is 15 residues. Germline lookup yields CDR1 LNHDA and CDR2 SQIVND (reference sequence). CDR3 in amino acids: CASSNQGALGYGYTF. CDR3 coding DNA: TGTGCCAGTAGTAACCAGGGGGCGCTCGGCTATGGCTACACCTTC.

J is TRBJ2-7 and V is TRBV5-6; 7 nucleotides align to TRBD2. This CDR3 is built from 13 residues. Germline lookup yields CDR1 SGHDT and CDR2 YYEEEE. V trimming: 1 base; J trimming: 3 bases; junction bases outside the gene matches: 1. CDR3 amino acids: CASSLWGGYEQYF. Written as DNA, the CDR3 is TGTGCCAGCAGCTTGTGGGGGGGCTACGAGCAGTACTTC.

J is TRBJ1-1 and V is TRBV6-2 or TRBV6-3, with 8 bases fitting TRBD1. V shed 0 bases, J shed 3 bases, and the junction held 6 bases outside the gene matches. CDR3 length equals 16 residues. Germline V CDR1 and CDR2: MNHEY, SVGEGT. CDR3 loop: CASSYSGRGPHTEAFF. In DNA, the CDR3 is TGTGCCAGCAGTTACTCGGGCAGGGGGCCCCACACTGAAGCTTTCTTT.

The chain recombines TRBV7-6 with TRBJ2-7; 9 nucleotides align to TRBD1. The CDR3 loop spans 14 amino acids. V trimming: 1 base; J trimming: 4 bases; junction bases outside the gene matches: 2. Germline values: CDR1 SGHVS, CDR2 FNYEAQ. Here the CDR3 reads CASSLGQGVYEQYF. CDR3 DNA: TGTGCCAGCAGCTTAGGACAGGGGGTATACGAGCAGTACTTC. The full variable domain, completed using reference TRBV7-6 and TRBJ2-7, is GAGVSQSPRYKVTKRGQDVALRCDPISGHVSLYWYRQALGQGPEFLTYFNYEAQQDKSGLPNDRFSAERPEGSISTLTIQRTEQRDSAMYRCASSLGQGVYEQYFGPGTRLTVT.

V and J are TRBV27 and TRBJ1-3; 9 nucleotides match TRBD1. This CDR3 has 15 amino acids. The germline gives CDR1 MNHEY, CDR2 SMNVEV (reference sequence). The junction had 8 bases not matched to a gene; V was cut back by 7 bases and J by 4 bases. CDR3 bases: TGTGCCAGCACCCCGGGACAGGGACTAGGAAACACCATATATTTT. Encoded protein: CASTPGQGLGNTIYF.

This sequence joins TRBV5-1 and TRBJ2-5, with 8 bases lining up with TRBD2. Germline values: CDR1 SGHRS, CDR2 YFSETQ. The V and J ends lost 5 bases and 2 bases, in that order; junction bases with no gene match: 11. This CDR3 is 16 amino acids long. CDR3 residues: CASRLRSGGPQETQYF. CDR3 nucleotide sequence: TGCGCCAGCAGGTTGCGGAGCGGGGGACCACAAGAGACCCAGTACTTC.

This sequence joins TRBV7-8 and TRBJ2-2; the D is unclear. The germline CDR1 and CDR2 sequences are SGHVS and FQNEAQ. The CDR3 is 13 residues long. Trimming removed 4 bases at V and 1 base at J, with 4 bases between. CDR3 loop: CASSSLNTGELFF. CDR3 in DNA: TGTGCCAGCAGCTCCTTGAACACCGGGGAGCTGTTTTTT.